This T cell receptor beta chain was sequenced for a study of T cell responses to AZD1222 COVID-19 vaccine. The CDR3 totals 12 residues. Trimming removed 5 bases from V and 8 bases from J, with 12 bases in between. Germline values: CDR1 SNHLY, CDR2 FYNNEI. Using immunoSEQ multiplex PCR, the repertoire was profiled, and TCRdb retains in-frame clones only, with some absent. The data contain approximately 83,000 clones, 80% to 95% of them seen just once; the ten biggest clones take up 3.5% to 5.5%. The sequence was obtained from an adult in good health. The chain has TRBV2 and TRBJ1-1; D gene unclear. The sequencing used peripheral blood, collected on day 0 of MenACWY control vaccination. This CDR3 is CASSPLRTEAFF. The DNA of the CDR3 is TGTGCCAGCAGTCCGCTAAGGACCGAAGCTTTCTTT. The variable domain in full, completed from reference TRBV2 and TRBJ1-1, reads EPEVTQTPSHQVTQMGQEVILRCVPISNHLYFYWYRQILGQKVEFLVSFYNNEISEKSEIFDDQFSVERPDGSNFTLKIRSTKLEDSAMYFCASSPLRTEAFFGQGTRLTVV.